Listed below are T cell receptor beta chains from one sample, sequenced in a study of monozygotic twins with inflammatory bowel disease. TCRdb reworked the 5' RACE reads into one entry per CDR3 protein, no DNA. Recorded here are about 380,000 distinct CDR3 sequences; the top ten clones represent 2% to 3%. Input material: blood. The receptors originated from a human donor with ulcerative colitis or Crohn's disease, or a healthy co-twin of an affected twin (not recorded which). CDR3s include the opening cysteine and the closing phenylalanine or tryptophan.

J gene	V gene	CDR3 protein
TRBJ2-1	TRBV20-1	CSEARGALNEQFF
TRBJ2-7	TRBV20-1	CSASGGRGYEQYF
TRBJ2-3	TRBV7-3	CASSGGITGTDTQYF
TRBJ2-7	TRBV14	CASSLRIGEGRLRSYEQYF
TRBJ2-5	TRBV10-3	CASANRGSETQYF
TRBJ2-1	TRBV7-9	CASSEGSHNEQFF
TRBJ2-7	TRBV12-3/TRBV12-4	CASSSDRGDEQYF
TRBJ1-3	TRBV19	CASSRRQELSRNTIYF
TRBJ2-5	TRBV5-1	CASRRAGGQETQYF
TRBJ2-1	TRBV4-1	CASSQSMTDYNEQFF
TRBJ2-1	TRBV24-1	CATSAGYRHNEQFF
TRBJ2-2	TRBV15	CATSRQGRTGELFF
TRBJ1-3	TRBV7-6	CASSLAPGQSSGNTIYF
TRBJ1-4	TRBV6-2/TRBV6-3	CASREGGANEKLFF
TRBJ2-7	TRBV7-2	CASSLTGIYEQYF
TRBJ2-6	TRBV3-1	CASSQTTGANVLTF
TRBJ2-5	TRBV20-1	CSPCCSRDQETQYF
TRBJ2-3	TRBV6-2/TRBV6-3	CASTVGFAGDPTDTQYF
TRBJ2-1	TRBV27	CASSPVGLAGANNEQFF
TRBJ2-1	TRBV11-3	CASSLDGDHQEFF
TRBJ2-2	TRBV12-3/TRBV12-4	CASSLIQGVFTGELFF
TRBJ1-5	TRBV30	CAWSEGTISNQPQHF
TRBJ2-3	TRBV5-1	CASSFPDRDTDTQYF
TRBJ1-2	TRBV6-5	CASSFGQGGYTF
TRBJ2-3	TRBV6-2/TRBV6-3	CASGLRGAFTDTQYF
TRBJ2-3	TRBV11-3	CASSFTGTGGTDTQYF
TRBJ1-5	TRBV19	CASKARGRRNQPQHF
TRBJ1-5	TRBV20-1	CSARGQISNQPQHF
TRBJ2-7	TRBV12-5	CASGLPDSGTSLVEEQYF
TRBJ1-3	TRBV18	CASSPLDESSSGNTIYF
TRBJ1-2	TRBV21-1	CASSKQQKTSSYTF
TRBJ2-5	TRBV24-1	CATSEWPRDSPQETQYF
TRBJ2-1	TRBV4-2	CASSQDSGGNEQFF
TRBJ2-5	TRBV18	CASSPLMGQETQYF
TRBJ1-1	TRBV20-1	CSAPGLYRGTEAFF
TRBJ1-1	TRBV12-3/TRBV12-4	CASSLARWTEAFF
TRBJ2-7	TRBV6-5	CASSFGRQGPYEQYF
TRBJ2-7	TRBV3-1	CASSQDASPYEQYF
TRBJ2-5	TRBV24-1	CATSDGQETQYF
TRBJ2-1	TRBV5-1	CASSLARGLYNEQFF
TRBJ2-3	TRBV7-3	CASRLSGGVSTDTQYF
TRBJ1-2	TRBV18	CASSAGDYGYTF
TRBJ1-5	TRBV5-1	CAISLGGYSNQPQHF
TRBJ2-7	TRBV5-1	CASSSGQGDEQYF
TRBJ2-3	TRBV11-2	CASSQGLAGTAGTDTQYF
TRBJ1-1	TRBV20-1	CSARRTTVGRLNTEAFF
TRBJ2-7	TRBV6-5	CASSYGVPSTYEQYF
TRBJ2-3	TRBV5-4	CASSSYRGGRRDTQYF
TRBJ2-1	TRBV14	CASSQGGIFNEQFF
TRBJ2-7	TRBV11-2	CASSAGQGEQYF
TRBJ1-6	TRBV5-6	CASSEAGTGLRGSPLHF
TRBJ1-2	TRBV12-3/TRBV12-4	CASSFSGGYTF
TRBJ1-3	TRBV5-1	CASSLGGAGNTIYF
TRBJ1-2	TRBV14	CASSQVAVTGRGYTF
TRBJ2-7	TRBV28	CASSFWSSYEQYF
TRBJ1-5	TRBV7-2	CASSFGGGIGNQPQHF
TRBJ1-1	TRBV29-1	CSVSGGWGMNTEAFF